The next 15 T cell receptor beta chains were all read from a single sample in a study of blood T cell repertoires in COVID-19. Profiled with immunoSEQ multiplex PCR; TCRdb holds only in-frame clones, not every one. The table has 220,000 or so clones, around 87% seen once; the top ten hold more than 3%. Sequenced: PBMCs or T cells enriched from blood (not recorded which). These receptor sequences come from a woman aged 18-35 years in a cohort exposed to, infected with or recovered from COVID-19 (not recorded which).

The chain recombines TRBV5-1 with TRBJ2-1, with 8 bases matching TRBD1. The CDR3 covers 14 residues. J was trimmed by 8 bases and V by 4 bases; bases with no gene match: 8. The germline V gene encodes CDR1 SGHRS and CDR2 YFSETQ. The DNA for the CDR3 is TGCGCCAGCAGCCGGACAGGGATGAGTGATGAGCAGTTCTTC. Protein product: CASSRTGMSDEQFF.

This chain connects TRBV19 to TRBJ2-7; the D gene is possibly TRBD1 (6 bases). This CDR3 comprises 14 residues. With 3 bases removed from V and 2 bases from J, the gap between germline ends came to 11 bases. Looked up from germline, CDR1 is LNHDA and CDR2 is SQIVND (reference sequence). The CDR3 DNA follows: TGTGCCAGTAGTATCAACAGGGTCCCCTACGAGCAGTACTTC. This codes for CASSINRVPYEQYF.

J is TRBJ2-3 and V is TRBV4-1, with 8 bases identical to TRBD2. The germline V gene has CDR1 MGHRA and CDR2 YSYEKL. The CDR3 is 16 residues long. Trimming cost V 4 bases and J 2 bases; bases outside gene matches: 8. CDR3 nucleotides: TGCGCCAGCAGCCTATATAGCGGGGCTCCCACAGATACGCAGTATTTT. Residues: CASSLYSGAPTDTQYF.

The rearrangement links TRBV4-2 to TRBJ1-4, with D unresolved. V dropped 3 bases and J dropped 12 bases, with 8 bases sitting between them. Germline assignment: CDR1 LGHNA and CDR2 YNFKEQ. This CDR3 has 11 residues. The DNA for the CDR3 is TGTGCCAGCAGCCACGGGGTGGAACTGTTTTTT. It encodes CASSHGVELFF.

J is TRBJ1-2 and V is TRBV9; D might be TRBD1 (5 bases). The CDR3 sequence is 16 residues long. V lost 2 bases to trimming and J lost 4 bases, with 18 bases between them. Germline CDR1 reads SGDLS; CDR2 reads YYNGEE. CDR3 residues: CASSVGGGAGLYGYTF. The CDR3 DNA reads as TGTGCCAGCAGCGTCGGAGGAGGGGCAGGTCTCTATGGCTACACCTTC.

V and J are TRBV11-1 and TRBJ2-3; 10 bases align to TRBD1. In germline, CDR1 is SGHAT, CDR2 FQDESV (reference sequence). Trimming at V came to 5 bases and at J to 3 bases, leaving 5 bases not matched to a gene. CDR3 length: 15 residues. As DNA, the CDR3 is TGTGCCAGCAGCCTCCGGGACAGGGGTACAGATACGCAGTATTTT. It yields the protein CASSLRDRGTDTQYF.

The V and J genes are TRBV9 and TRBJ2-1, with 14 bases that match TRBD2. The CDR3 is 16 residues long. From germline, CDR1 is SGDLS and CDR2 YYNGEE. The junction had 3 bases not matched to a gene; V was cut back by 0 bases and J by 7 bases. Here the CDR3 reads CASSVGGTSGSNEQFF. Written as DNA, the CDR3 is TGTGCCAGCAGCGTAGGAGGGACTAGCGGGAGTAATGAGCAGTTCTTC.

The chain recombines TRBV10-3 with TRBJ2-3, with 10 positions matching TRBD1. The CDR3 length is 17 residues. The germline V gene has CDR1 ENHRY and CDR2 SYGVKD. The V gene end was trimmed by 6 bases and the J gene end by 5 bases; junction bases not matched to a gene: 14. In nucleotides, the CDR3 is TGTGCCATCAGCACCGGGGACAGGGGAACGGAGGGAGATACGCAGTATTTT. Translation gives CAISTGDRGTEGDTQYF.

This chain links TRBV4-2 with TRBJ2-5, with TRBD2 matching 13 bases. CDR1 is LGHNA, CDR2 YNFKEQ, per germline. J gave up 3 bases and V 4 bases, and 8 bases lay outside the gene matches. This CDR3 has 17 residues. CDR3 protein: CASSRQPTSGGEETQYF. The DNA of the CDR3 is TGTGCCAGCAGCCGACAGCCCACTAGCGGGGGGGAAGAGACCCAGTACTTC.

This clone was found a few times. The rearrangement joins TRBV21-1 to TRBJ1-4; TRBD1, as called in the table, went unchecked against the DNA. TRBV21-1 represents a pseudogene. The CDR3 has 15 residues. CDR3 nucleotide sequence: TGTGCCAGCAGCACACCGGGACAGGGGACAGAAAAACTGTTTTTT. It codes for CASSTPGQGTEKLFF.

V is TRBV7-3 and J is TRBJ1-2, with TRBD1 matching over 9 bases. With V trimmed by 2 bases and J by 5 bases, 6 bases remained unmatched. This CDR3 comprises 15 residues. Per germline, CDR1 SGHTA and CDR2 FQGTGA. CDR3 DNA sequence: TGTGCCAGCAGCTTAGGGACAGGGCCTTCATATGGCTACACCTTC. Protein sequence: CASSLGTGPSYGYTF.

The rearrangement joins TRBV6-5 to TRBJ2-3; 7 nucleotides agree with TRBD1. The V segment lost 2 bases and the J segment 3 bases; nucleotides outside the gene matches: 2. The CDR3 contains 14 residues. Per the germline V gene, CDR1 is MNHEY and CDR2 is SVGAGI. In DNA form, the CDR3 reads TGTGCCAGCAGTTACCGCAGGGGGACAGATACGCAGTATTTT. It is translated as CASSYRRGTDTQYF.

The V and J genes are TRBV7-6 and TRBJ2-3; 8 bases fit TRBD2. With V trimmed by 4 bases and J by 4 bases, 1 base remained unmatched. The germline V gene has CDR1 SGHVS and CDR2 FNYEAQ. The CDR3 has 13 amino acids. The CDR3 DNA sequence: TGTGCCAGCAGCTCCGGGGGGGCAGATACGCAGTATTTT. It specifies CASSSGGADTQYF.

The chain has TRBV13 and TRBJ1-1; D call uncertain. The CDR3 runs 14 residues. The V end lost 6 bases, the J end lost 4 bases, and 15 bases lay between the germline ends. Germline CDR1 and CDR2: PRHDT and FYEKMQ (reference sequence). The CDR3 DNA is TGTGCCAGCAGGCCTAGTTCCTGGAGCACTGAAGCTTTCTTT. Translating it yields CASRPSSWSTEAFF.

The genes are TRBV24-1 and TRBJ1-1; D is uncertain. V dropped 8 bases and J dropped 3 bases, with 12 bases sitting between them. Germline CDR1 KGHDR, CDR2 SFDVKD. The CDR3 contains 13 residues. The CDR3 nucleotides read TGTGCCACCATCGGTGTGTCCGACACTGAAGCTTTCTTT. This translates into CATIGVSDTEAFF.